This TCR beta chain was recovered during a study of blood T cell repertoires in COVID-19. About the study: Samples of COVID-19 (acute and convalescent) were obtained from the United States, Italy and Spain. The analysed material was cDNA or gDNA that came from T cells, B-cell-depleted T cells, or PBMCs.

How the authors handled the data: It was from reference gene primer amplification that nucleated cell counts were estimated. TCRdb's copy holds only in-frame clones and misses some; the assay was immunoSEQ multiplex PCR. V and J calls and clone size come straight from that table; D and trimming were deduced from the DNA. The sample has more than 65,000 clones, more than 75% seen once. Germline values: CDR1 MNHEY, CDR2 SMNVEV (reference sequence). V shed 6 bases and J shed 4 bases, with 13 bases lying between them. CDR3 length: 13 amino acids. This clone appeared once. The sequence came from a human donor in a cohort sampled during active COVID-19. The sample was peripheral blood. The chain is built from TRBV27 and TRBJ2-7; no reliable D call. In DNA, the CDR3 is TGTGCCAGCAGCCCCCCCCATGCGTACGAGCAGTACTTC. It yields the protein CASSPPHAYEQYF.